This record looks at one T cell receptor beta chain sequence and its context. Its specificity is unknown. Trimming pared 0 bases from V and 4 bases from J, leaving 10 bases between. The CDR3 contains 14 residues. The germline gives CDR1 SGHRS, CDR2 YFSETQ. Patients with Susac syndrome met the recently defined diagnostic criteria for definite or probable disease. The data were taken from a study of CD8 T cells in Susac syndrome. Study information: Treatment status at blood draw for the Susac syndrome patients was therapy-naive, corticosteroids, or intravenous immunoglobulin alone.

With random hexamers, reverse transcription was performed on about 0.5 to 1 ug of RNA. TCRdb recomputed calls from the immunoSEQ multiplex PCR reads with MiXCR, one row per CDR3 protein. The sample holds about 85,000 distinct CDR3 sequences, approximately 95% seen once. Findings of the study overall: Susac CD8+ cells expanded clonally the most in TEMRA cells and in active patients.

Sequencing was carried out using CD8+ T cells from PBMCs. This chain joins TRBV5-1 and TRBJ1-2, with D possibly being TRBD1 (6 bases). The sequence derives from a human donor with Susac syndrome. The CDR3 DNA reads as TGCGCCAGCAGCTTGGGACAGGATATCTATGGCTACACCTTC. Translating it yields CASSLGQDIYGYTF.